These T cell receptor beta chains were read from a single sample in a study of radiation and T cells in renal cell carcinoma. The assay was immunoSEQ multiplex PCR, and TCRdb's table has in-frame clones only and misses some. Of roughly 130,000 clones listed, roughly 90% are singletons. The sample consisted of blood, taken from a patient whose treatment included radiotherapy and nephrectomy. All receptors come from a woman in her forties or fifties with renal cell carcinoma. The CDR3 runs from the conserved cysteine through the conserved F or W. The order of the fields is clone size, V gene, D gene, J gene, CDR3 DNA, CDR3 protein. The D gene is left open where the match is weak. Only some rows state a clone size, as once, few, many or a class for expanded clones.

NA	TRBV7-2	TRBD2	TRBJ2-1	TGTGCCAGCAGCTTGGGGACTAGTCACAATGAGCAGTTCTTC	CASSLGTSHNEQFF
NA	TRBV28	NA	TRBJ1-2	TGTGCCAGCAGTTCAACTAACTATGGCTACACCTTC	CASSSTNYGYTF
NA	TRBV7-6	NA	TRBJ1-5	TGTGCCAGCAGCTTAGGGGATCGTCAGCCCCAGCATTTT	CASSLGDRQPQHF
NA	TRBV6-5	TRBD2	TRBJ2-7	TGTGCCAGCAGTTCAACTAGCGGGGGAACCTACGAGCAGTACTTC	CASSSTSGGTYEQYF
NA	TRBV6-1	NA	TRBJ2-5	TGTGCCAGCGGGGGAACTGGGGGGACCCAGTACTTC	CASGGTGGTQYF
NA	TRBV7-2	NA	TRBJ2-1	TGTGCCAGCAGCTCTACTTACTCCTACAATGAGCAGTTCTTC	CASSSTYSYNEQFF
NA	TRBV7-7	TRBD2	TRBJ2-1	TGTGCTAGCAGCTTTAGCGGGGGGAACAATGAGCAGTTCTTC	CASSFSGGNNEQFF
NA	TRBV7-3	NA	TRBJ1-1	TGTGCCAGCGCTACAGCGATGAACACTGAAGCTTTCTTT	CASATAMNTEAFF
once	TRBV5-4	NA	TRBJ1-1	TGTGCCAGCAGCTTGTTCGGGGGAACCACTGAAGCTTTCTTT	CASSLFGGTTEAFF
NA	TRBV7-3	TRBD1	TRBJ2-2	TGTGCCAGCAGCTTAGACAGGGCCGCCGGGGAGCTGTTTTTT	CASSLDRAAGELFF
NA	TRBV2	NA	TRBJ1-6	TGTGCCAGCCTGTGGGAGGTAGAGAGGAATTCACCCCTCCACTTT	CASLWEVERNSPLHF
NA	TRBV6-1	NA	TRBJ1-3	TGTGCCAGCAGTGAAATACGCTTCTCTGGAAACACCATATATTTT	CASSEIRFSGNTIYF
NA	TRBV7-3	NA	TRBJ1-1	TGTGCCAGCAGCTTACTAGGGAGGGATACTGAAGCTTTCTTT	CASSLLGRDTEAFF
NA	TRBV6-1	NA	TRBJ1-2	TGTGCCAGCAGTGAAGCGGGGCAGGTGAGCTATGGCTACACCTTC	CASSEAGQVSYGYTF
NA	TRBV7-9	NA	TRBJ1-2	TGTGCCAGCAGCTTAGCGCGGGCAGGAGACCCCCGAGCAGATATCACCTTC	CASSLARAGDPRADITF
NA	TRBV6-5	NA	TRBJ1-2	TGTGCCAGCAGGGGAGTTAACTATGGCTACACCTTC	CASRGVNYGYTF
NA	TRBV5-6	TRBD1	TRBJ2-3	TGTGCCAGCAGCTTGGGACAGGGAAGCACAGATACGCAGTATTTT	CASSLGQGSTDTQYF
NA	TRBV30	NA	TRBJ1-1	TGTGCCTGGAGTGGGTCCGTGAACACTGAAGCTTTCTTT	CAWSGSVNTEAFF
NA	TRBV11-2	TRBD1	TRBJ2-7	TGTGCCAGCAGCCTAGGGACAGGTGGTATCAACGAGCAGTACTTC	CASSLGTGGINEQYF
NA	TRBV6-1	NA	TRBJ2-2	TGTGCCAGCAGTGTCGAGGTCCCCCCCCTCGGGGAGCTGTTTTTT	CASSVEVPPLGELFF
NA	TRBV19	TRBD1	TRBJ1-2	TGTGCCAGTAGTCCCGCTCCCTTGACAGGGACCGGCTACACCTTC	CASSPAPLTGTGYTF
NA	TRBV6-6	NA	TRBJ1-5	TGTGCCAGCAGTTACTATGGGGGTTCGGACAATCAGCCCCAGCATTTT	CASSYYGGSDNQPQHF
few	TRBV9	NA	TRBJ2-3	TGTGCCAGCAGCGTCAAAAGGGTAGGCCCAGATACGCAGTATTTT	CASSVKRVGPDTQYF
NA	TRBV19	TRBD1	TRBJ2-7	TGTGCCAGTAGTATCGGACAGGGCCGCGAGCAGTACTTC	CASSIGQGREQYF
NA	TRBV4-2	TRBD2	TRBJ2-2	TGTGCCAGAAGCCAAGGAAGGCGGGGGGGCTTCATTTATGCGAACACCGGGGAGCTGTTTTTT	CARSQGRRGGFIYANTGELFF
NA	TRBV7-8	NA	TRBJ1-2	TGTGCCAGCAGCCCCTCCACCCGAGAGCCGGGCGGCTACACCTTC	CASSPSTREPGGYTF
NA	TRBV5-5	NA	TRBJ1-2	TGTGCCAGCAGCTTTCAGGGAGCAAACTATGGCTACACCTTC	CASSFQGANYGYTF